The 16 T cell receptor beta chains given below trace back to one sample, sequenced in a study of blood T cell repertoires in COVID-19. Some clones are missing from TCRdb's copy, which holds only in-frame ones; the method was immunoSEQ multiplex PCR. The sample lists 60,000 to 80,000 clones; 86% were seen once. Sequencing was performed on peripheral blood. The receptors here all came from a woman aged 80 or older with acute or convalescent COVID-19.

V and J are TRBV6-5 and TRBJ1-1, with D perhaps matching TRBD1 (6 bases). V shed 6 bases and J shed 1 base, with 9 bases lying between them. CDR1 and CDR2 from the germline V gene are MNHEY and SVGAGI. CDR3 length: 13 amino acids. Written as DNA, the CDR3 is TGTGCCAGCAGCCAACAGGGGAACACTGAAGCTTTCTTT. Its protein is CASSQQGNTEAFF.

The rearrangement uses TRBV5-6 and TRBJ2-1, with 9 positions matching TRBD2. CDR3 size: 16 residues. CDR1 and CDR2 from the germline V gene are SGHDT and YYEEEE. Unmatched junction bases numbered 10, after V lost 3 bases and J lost 6 bases. The CDR3 spells CASSSIASGTPNEQFF. DNA for the CDR3: TGTGCCAGCAGCTCTATAGCTAGCGGGACCCCCAATGAGCAGTTCTTC.

V is TRBV28 and J is TRBJ2-5, with D possibly TRBD2 on 6 matching bases. CDR3 length: 15 amino acids. Germline-derived CDR1 and CDR2 are MDHEN and SYDVKM. V was shortened by 5 bases and J by 5 bases, with 18 bases between the two germline ends. Here the CDR3 reads CASSRTGTHDETQYF. DNA for the CDR3: TGTGCCAGCAGTCGCACCGGGACTCATGACGAGACCCAGTACTTC.

The rearrangement joins TRBV28 to TRBJ1-6, with 7 bases lining up with TRBD1. Germline loops: CDR1 MDHEN, CDR2 SYDVKM. J gave up 4 bases and V 2 bases, and 8 bases lay outside the gene matches. This CDR3 is built from 17 residues. CDR3: CASSLRGQDRYNSPLHF. Written as DNA, the CDR3 is TGTGCCAGCAGTTTACGCGGACAGGACCGTTATAATTCACCCCTCCACTTT.

This chain links TRBV4-1 with TRBJ1-2; D may be TRBD1 (6 bases). Germline CDR1 MGHRA, CDR2 YSYEKL. The CDR3 length is 15 residues. V was trimmed by 3 bases and J by 4 bases, leaving 15 bases between them. Here the CDR3 reads CASSQDSGTIYGYTF. CDR3 bases: TGCGCCAGCAGCCAGGACTCCGGGACAATCTATGGCTACACCTTC.

The rearrangement joins TRBV10-2 to TRBJ2-1, with D possibly matching TRBD2 (5 bases). The germline V gene encodes CDR1 WSHSY and CDR2 SAAADI. This CDR3 has 13 residues. V lost 2 bases and J 9 bases, leaving 11 bases between the germline ends. The CDR3 loop reads CASSEGLGIEQFF. In nucleotides, the CDR3 is TGCGCCAGCAGTGAGGGACTGGGTATTGAGCAGTTCTTC.

V and J are TRBV4-1 and TRBJ2-7; 9 bases map to TRBD1. The trim removed 4 bases at V and 9 bases at J, leaving 13 bases unmatched. This CDR3 spans 15 amino acids. Germline V gives CDR1 MGHRA, CDR2 YSYEKL. As DNA, the CDR3 is TGCGCCAGCAGCCCAGACGCGGGACAGGGTCGGCGGCAGTACTTC. Translating gives CASSPDAGQGRRQYF.

The rearrangement joins TRBV18 to TRBJ2-1, with TRBD2 matching over 10 bases. The length of the CDR3 is 15 residues. Germline V gives CDR1 KGHSH, CDR2 LQKENI. V lost 2 bases and J lost 5; bases outside the gene matches: 3. The CDR3 sequence is CASSPVAGGHNEQFF. The CDR3 DNA reads as TGTGCCAGCTCACCAGTAGCGGGAGGCCACAATGAGCAGTTCTTC.

This clone occurred a few times. V is TRBV7-9 and J is TRBJ2-1, with 8 bases lining up with TRBD1. V dropped 6 bases and J dropped 6; count of bases not matched to a gene: 7. The CDR3 extends over 14 amino acids. From germline, CDR1 is SEHNR and CDR2 FQNEAQ (reference sequence). The CDR3 sequence: CASSRGQGTNEQFF. DNA for the CDR3: TGTGCCAGCAGTAGAGGACAGGGAACCAATGAGCAGTTCTTC.

V gene TRBV12-3 or TRBV12-4 combines with J gene TRBJ1-2, with a weak D call TRBD1 (6 bases). Trimming stripped 6 bases from V and 3 bases from J, with 11 bases between. CDR3 length: 13 amino acids. The CDR3 DNA reads TGTGCCAGCAGCCTCAGGGGTTACTATGGCTACACCTTC. Protein: CASSLRGYYGYTF.

The chain employs TRBV30 and TRBJ2-3; the match to TRBD2 covers 12 bases. The V gene end was trimmed by 4 bases and the J gene end by 3 bases; junction bases not matched to a gene: 2. The CDR3 runs 14 residues. Germline V lookup: CDR1 GTSNPN, CDR2 SVGIG (reference sequence). The CDR3 spells CAWILAGGTDTQYF. The CDR3 DNA sequence: TGTGCCTGGATACTAGCGGGGGGAACAGATACGCAGTATTTT.

The chain joins TRBV10-3 to TRBJ2-5, with D possibly being TRBD1 (6 bases). Between the trimmed V and J ends, which lost 9 bases and 5 bases, there was a span of 13 bases. CDR1 and CDR2 from the germline V gene are ENHRY and SYGVKD. The CDR3 has 12 amino acids. CDR3 bases: TGTGCCATAGGACAGACGGAGGAGACCCAGTACTTC. It codes for CAIGQTEETQYF.

The rearrangement joins TRBV12-3 or TRBV12-4 to TRBJ1-1; D uncertain. Trimming stripped 4 bases from V and 2 bases from J, with 8 bases between. The CDR3 extends over 13 amino acids. The CDR3 nucleotides read TGTGCCAGCAGTTCGGGGATAAACACTGAAGCTTTCTTT. Translating gives CASSSGINTEAFF.

This chain links TRBV7-9 with TRBJ1-2, with 8 bases fitting TRBD1. V was pared by 8 bases and J by 0 bases, with 11 bases of the junction left unmatched. CDR3 length: 16 amino acids. Germline lookup yields CDR1 SEHNR and CDR2 FQNEAQ (reference sequence). CDR3 region: CASGRGQGSSNYGYTF. In DNA form, the CDR3 reads TGTGCCAGCGGTCGAGGACAGGGTTCCTCTAACTATGGCTACACCTTC. The full variable domain, rest sourced from reference TRBV7-9 and TRBJ1-2, is DTGVSQNPRHKITKRGQNVTFRCDPISEHNRLYWYRQTLGQGPEFLTYFQNEAQLEKSRLLSDRFSAERPKGSFSTLEIQRTEQGDSAMYLCASGRGQGSSNYGYTFGSGTRLTVV.

The CDR3 sequence: CASSSQTSNQPQHF. CDR3 DNA sequence: TGTGCCAGTAGCTCACAGACAAGCAATCAGCCCCAGCATTTT. The V call is TRBV19, the J call TRBJ1-5; D ambiguous. V was clipped by 6 bases and J by 1 base, with 10 bases between them. The length of the CDR3 is 14 residues. The germline gives CDR1 LNHDA, CDR2 SQIVND (reference sequence).

The chain carries TRBV3-1 (or the pseudogene TRBV3-2) and TRBJ2-7; 10 nucleotides match TRBD2. The CDR3 totals 14 residues. Per germline, CDR1 LGHDT and CDR2 YNNKEL (reference sequence). The V gene end was trimmed by 2 bases and the J gene end by 7 bases; junction bases not matched to a gene: 5. DNA of the CDR3: TGTGCCAGCAGCCAACTAGCGGGAGACAGAGAGCAGTACTTC. It encodes CASSQLAGDREQYF.